Listed below are T cell receptor beta chains from one sample, sequenced in a study of Graves' ophthalmopathy and Graves' hyperthyroidism. Each CDR3 protein gets one entry after TCRdb re-called the multiplex PCR reads with MiXCR. This table has around 1.1 million distinct CDR3 sequences, 35% to 40% appearing once. The sequencing sample was made of peripheral blood or thyroid tissue (not recorded which). Every receptor here comes from an adult man with Graves' hyperthyroidism. The CDR3 runs from the conserved cysteine through the conserved F or W. D genes are given only for firm matches. Only part of the rows carry a size: once, few, many, or a class if the clone is expanded.

D gene: TRBD2; V gene: TRBV7-7; clone size: many; J gene: TRBJ2-5; CDR3 protein: CASSSTAGGQETQYF; CDR3 DNA: TGTGCCAGCAGCTCAACAGCGGGGGGGCAAGAGACCCAGTACTTC
D gene: .; V gene: TRBV19; clone size: many; J gene: TRBJ1-5; CDR3 protein: CASSIDGGHRKPQHF; CDR3 DNA: TGTGCCAGTAGTATAGATGGAGGCCACAGGAAGCCCCAGCATTTT
D gene: .; V gene: TRBV10-3; clone size: .; J gene: TRBJ2-7; CDR3 protein: CAISADTGAGQYF; CDR3 DNA: TGTGCCATCAGTGCGGACACGGGAGCGGGGCAGTACTTC
D gene: .; V gene: TRBV29-1; clone size: many; J gene: TRBJ1-2; CDR3 protein: CSVVARDSELVPYGYTF; CDR3 DNA: TGCAGCGTTGTTGCTAGGGATTCCGAGTTGGTCCCCTATGGCTACACCTTC
D gene: .; V gene: TRBV7-2; clone size: few; J gene: TRBJ2-3; CDR3 protein: CASSFGTATDTQYF; CDR3 DNA: TGTGCCAGCAGCTTCGGTACAGCCACAGATACGCAGTATTTT
D gene: .; V gene: TRBV5-1; clone size: few; J gene: TRBJ2-5; CDR3 protein: CASSLGGPSGETQYF; CDR3 DNA: TGCGCCAGCAGCTTGGGAGGACCCAGTGGGGAGACCCAGTACTTC
D gene: TRBD1; V gene: TRBV7-6; clone size: many; J gene: TRBJ1-2; CDR3 protein: CASSLGAGGNDGYTF; CDR3 DNA: TGTGCCAGCAGCTTAGGTGCAGGGGGCAATGATGGCTACACCTTC
D gene: TRBD2; V gene: TRBV29-1; clone size: .; J gene: TRBJ2-7; CDR3 protein: CSPAGGSYEQYF; CDR3 DNA: TGCAGTCCTGCGGGAGGCTCCTACGAGCAGTACTTC
D gene: .; V gene: TRBV10-2; clone size: .; J gene: TRBJ2-7; CDR3 protein: CASSQVWARGSYEQYF; CDR3 DNA: TGTGCCAGCAGCCAAGTGTGGGCGCGGGGCTCCTACGAGCAGTACTTC
D gene: .; V gene: TRBV4-3; clone size: many; J gene: TRBJ1-5; CDR3 protein: CASSQDQGRNQPQHF; CDR3 DNA: TGCGCCAGCAGCCAAGATCAAGGGCGTAATCAGCCCCAGCATTTT
D gene: .; V gene: TRBV6-1; clone size: .; J gene: TRBJ1-4; CDR3 protein: CASSEEAGSEKLFF; CDR3 DNA: TGTGCCAGCAGTGAAGAGGCGGGAAGCGAAAAACTGTTTTTT
D gene: TRBD1; V gene: TRBV6-2/TRBV6-3; clone size: .; J gene: TRBJ1-5; CDR3 protein: CASSYLDRGAGNQPQHF; CDR3 DNA: TGTGCCAGCAGTTACCTGGACAGGGGGGCGGGCAATCAGCCCCAGCATTTT
D gene: .; V gene: TRBV4-3; clone size: many; J gene: TRBJ1-2; CDR3 protein: CASSQGGPILYGYTF; CDR3 DNA: TGCGCCAGCAGCCAAGGCGGCCCGATCCTCTATGGCTACACCTTC
D gene: TRBD1; V gene: TRBV4-1; clone size: few; J gene: TRBJ1-2; CDR3 protein: CASSQEGTGRYGYTF; CDR3 DNA: TGCGCCAGCAGCCAAGAAGGGACAGGGCGCTATGGCTACACCTTC
D gene: TRBD1; V gene: TRBV6-5; clone size: .; J gene: TRBJ1-4; CDR3 protein: CASSYSRDSRKLFF; CDR3 DNA: TGTGCCAGCAGTTACTCGAGGGACAGTCGAAAACTGTTTTTT
D gene: TRBD1; V gene: TRBV28; clone size: few; J gene: TRBJ2-6; CDR3 protein: CASRGGRGSGANVLTF; CDR3 DNA: TGTGCCAGCAGAGGGGGCAGGGGCTCTGGGGCCAACGTCCTGACTTTC
D gene: .; V gene: TRBV20-1; clone size: many; J gene: TRBJ2-2; CDR3 protein: CSANVHANTGELFF; CDR3 DNA: TGCAGTGCTAACGTTCACGCGAACACCGGGGAGCTGTTTTTT
D gene: .; V gene: TRBV6-5; clone size: .; J gene: TRBJ1-3; CDR3 protein: CASSEARQSSSGNTIYF; CDR3 DNA: TGTGCCAGCAGTGAAGCGCGACAGTCGAGCTCTGGAAACACCATATATTTT
D gene: .; V gene: TRBV19; clone size: many; J gene: TRBJ1-3; CDR3 protein: CASSTRNTIYF; CDR3 DNA: TGTGCCAGTAGTACCCGGAACACCATATATTTT
D gene: .; V gene: TRBV10-2; clone size: .; J gene: TRBJ2-7; CDR3 protein: CASSASSIGEYEQYF; CDR3 DNA: TGCGCCAGCAGTGCCAGTAGTATAGGGGAGTACGAGCAGTACTTC
D gene: TRBD1; V gene: TRBV14; clone size: .; J gene: TRBJ2-2; CDR3 protein: CASSQVQGAGGELFF; CDR3 DNA: TGTGCCAGCAGCCAAGTACAGGGGGCTGGCGGGGAGCTGTTTTTT
D gene: .; V gene: TRBV12-3/TRBV12-4; clone size: few; J gene: TRBJ1-5; CDR3 protein: CASSPWTANQPQHF; CDR3 DNA: TGTGCCAGCAGTCCTTGGACTGCGAATCAGCCCCAGCATTTT
D gene: .; V gene: TRBV20-1; clone size: many; J gene: TRBJ2-7; CDR3 protein: CSARTADSYEQYF; CDR3 DNA: TGCAGTGCTAGAACCGCTGACTCCTACGAGCAGTACTTC
D gene: TRBD1; V gene: TRBV20-1; clone size: many; J gene: TRBJ1-5; CDR3 protein: CSASGGQGWKQPQHF; CDR3 DNA: TGCAGTGCTAGCGGGGGACAGGGTTGGAAACAGCCCCAGCATTTT
D gene: TRBD1; V gene: TRBV25-1; clone size: .; J gene: TRBJ1-2; CDR3 protein: CASSPSSWDRGYGYTF; CDR3 DNA: TGTGCCAGCAGCCCATCGTCTTGGGACAGGGGCTATGGCTACACCTTC
D gene: .; V gene: TRBV29-1; clone size: many; J gene: TRBJ1-1; CDR3 protein: CSVDSGGGEAFF; CDR3 DNA: TGCTCCGTAGATTCGGGAGGAGGGGAAGCTTTCTTT
D gene: TRBD1; V gene: TRBV10-3; clone size: many; J gene: TRBJ2-5; CDR3 protein: CAIGPGQGSETQYF; CDR3 DNA: TGTGCCATCGGCCCTGGACAGGGCTCGGAGACCCAGTACTTC
D gene: .; V gene: TRBV5-1; clone size: many; J gene: TRBJ2-6; CDR3 protein: CASSLGSSGANVLTF; CDR3 DNA: TGTGCCAGCAGCTTAGGGAGCTCTGGGGCCAACGTCCTGACTTTC
D gene: TRBD1; V gene: TRBV5-1; clone size: .; J gene: TRBJ2-2; CDR3 protein: CASSLSGGSTNTGELFF; CDR3 DNA: TGCGCCAGCAGCCTGTCAGGGGGCAGCACGAACACCGGGGAGCTGTTTTTT
D gene: TRBD1; V gene: TRBV15; clone size: few; J gene: TRBJ1-2; CDR3 protein: CATSRFTTGTATNYGYTF; CDR3 DNA: TGTGCCACCAGCAGATTTACCACCGGGACAGCGACTAACTATGGCTACACCTTC
D gene: .; V gene: TRBV10-2; clone size: many; J gene: TRBJ2-7; CDR3 protein: CASRVTGLSYEQYF; CDR3 DNA: TGCGCCAGCAGAGTGACAGGTCTCTCCTACGAGCAGTACTTC
D gene: TRBD1; V gene: TRBV19; clone size: many; J gene: TRBJ1-5; CDR3 protein: CASGDRVGNQPQHF; CDR3 DNA: TGTGCCAGTGGAGACAGGGTTGGCAATCAGCCCCAGCATTTT
D gene: TRBD2; V gene: TRBV7-9; clone size: .; J gene: TRBJ2-2; CDR3 protein: CASSLGPGGNTGELFF; CDR3 DNA: TGTGCCAGCAGCTTAGGACCGGGAGGGAACACCGGGGAGCTGTTTTTT
D gene: .; V gene: TRBV29-1; clone size: many; J gene: TRBJ1-1; CDR3 protein: CSVHRDLASDEAFF; CDR3 DNA: TGCAGCGTCCACCGGGACCTCGCTTCGGATGAAGCTTTCTTT
D gene: TRBD2; V gene: TRBV15; clone size: .; J gene: TRBJ2-7; CDR3 protein: CATSSPGGGNEQYF; CDR3 DNA: TGTGCCACCAGCAGCCCCGGGGGGGGCAACGAGCAGTACTTC
D gene: .; V gene: TRBV7-8; clone size: few; J gene: TRBJ1-5; CDR3 protein: CASRMGNQPQHF; CDR3 DNA: TGTGCCAGTAGGATGGGAAATCAGCCCCAGCATTTT
D gene: TRBD1; V gene: TRBV4-3; clone size: many; J gene: TRBJ1-2; CDR3 protein: CASSQTGLVGYTF; CDR3 DNA: TGCGCCAGCAGCCAGACAGGGTTGGTTGGCTACACCTTC
D gene: TRBD1; V gene: TRBV12-3/TRBV12-4; clone size: .; J gene: TRBJ1-1; CDR3 protein: CASSPLDRGGSTEAFF; CDR3 DNA: TGTGCCAGCAGTCCCCTAGACAGGGGAGGGAGCACTGAAGCTTTCTTT
D gene: .; V gene: TRBV2; clone size: .; J gene: TRBJ1-5; CDR3 protein: CASSELGRSNQPQHF; CDR3 DNA: TGTGCCAGCAGTGAATTGGGGCGAAGCAATCAGCCCCAGCATTTT
D gene: .; V gene: TRBV7-3; clone size: few; J gene: TRBJ2-7; CDR3 protein: CASSFRPGLAYEQYF; CDR3 DNA: TGTGCCAGCAGCTTTAGGCCGGGATTAGCCTACGAGCAGTACTTC
D gene: TRBD1; V gene: TRBV20-1; clone size: .; J gene: TRBJ2-7; CDR3 protein: CSALPGTGEGLYEQYF; CDR3 DNA: TGCAGTGCTCTGCCCGGGACAGGGGAGGGCCTCTACGAGCAGTACTTC
D gene: .; V gene: TRBV7-2; clone size: many; J gene: TRBJ1-6; CDR3 protein: CASSSPGSYNSPLHF; CDR3 DNA: TGTGCCAGCAGCAGCCCAGGGTCCTATAATTCACCCCTCCACTTT
D gene: .; V gene: TRBV7-9; clone size: many; J gene: TRBJ1-5; CDR3 protein: CASNKGDPAYQPQHF; CDR3 DNA: TGTGCCAGCAACAAGGGAGACCCCGCGTATCAGCCCCAGCATTTT
D gene: TRBD2; V gene: TRBV7-3; clone size: .; J gene: TRBJ2-2; CDR3 protein: CASSYGLANTGELFF; CDR3 DNA: TGTGCCAGCAGCTACGGACTAGCGAACACCGGGGAGCTGTTTTTT
D gene: .; V gene: TRBV2; clone size: .; J gene: TRBJ1-2; CDR3 protein: CASSDRGGNFGYTF; CDR3 DNA: TGTGCCAGCAGTGACAGGGGCGGAAACTTCGGCTACACCTTC
D gene: .; V gene: TRBV20-1; clone size: .; J gene: TRBJ1-2; CDR3 protein: CSARDTGTRMTGFTF; CDR3 DNA: TGCAGTGCTAGAGATACCGGGACTCGGATGACTGGGTTCACCTTC
D gene: .; V gene: TRBV15; clone size: many; J gene: TRBJ1-3; CDR3 protein: CATSRDMVSSSNTIYF; CDR3 DNA: TGTGCCACCAGCAGAGATATGGTTTCATCCTCAAACACCATATATTTT
D gene: .; V gene: TRBV15; clone size: once; J gene: TRBJ1-2; CDR3 protein: CATSRAAGAGYTF; CDR3 DNA: TGTGCCACCAGCAGAGCCGCGGGTGCTGGCTACACCTTC
D gene: .; V gene: TRBV29-1; clone size: .; J gene: TRBJ2-2; CDR3 protein: CSVEGTDTGELFF; CDR3 DNA: TGCAGCGTTGAAGGGACGGACACCGGGGAGCTGTTTTTT
D gene: .; V gene: TRBV6-5; clone size: .; J gene: TRBJ1-1; CDR3 protein: CASSSTTPNTEAFF; CDR3 DNA: TGTGCCAGCAGCTCCACCACCCCGAACACTGAAGCTTTCTTT